This is a list of T cell receptor beta chains from one sample in a study of T cells in Graves' hyperthyroidism and ophthalmopathy. One entry per CDR3 protein results from TCRdb running MiXCR on the multiplex PCR reads. The table includes more than 75,000 distinct CDR3 sequences, around 52% detected once. The material sequenced was blood. These receptors were taken from a woman in her 40s with Graves' hyperthyroidism. Both conserved end residues are part of each CDR3. D genes are given only for firm matches. Clone size is not always given. Where it is, it says once, few, many or a class for expanded clones.

size: many
V: TRBV18
D: TRBD1
J: TRBJ2-5
DNA: TGTGCCAGCTCACCCTTGGACAGGGAAGAGACCCAGTACTTC
CDR3: CASSPLDREETQYF

size: .
V: TRBV20-1
D: TRBD1
J: TRBJ2-1
DNA: TGCAGTGCTCGAGACAGGGTTAACTACAATGAGCAGTTCTTC
CDR3: CSARDRVNYNEQFF

size: many
V: TRBV29-1
D: .
J: TRBJ2-6
DNA: TGCAGCGTTGTCATGGTCCACTCTGGGGCCAACGTCCTGACTTTC
CDR3: CSVVMVHSGANVLTF

size: many
V: TRBV29-1
D: TRBD2
J: TRBJ2-5
DNA: TGCAGCGTTGGGGGCGGGAGCGTCGGAGAGACCCAGTACTTC
CDR3: CSVGGGSVGETQYF

size: .
V: TRBV24-1
D: .
J: TRBJ2-5
DNA: TGTGCCACCAGTGCTAGCAGGGAAGAGACCCAGTACTTC
CDR3: CATSASREETQYF

size: many
V: TRBV10-3
D: .
J: TRBJ2-3
DNA: TGTGCCATCAGTGAGTCAATAGATAGCGATACGCAGTATTTT
CDR3: CAISESIDSDTQYF

size: many
V: TRBV2
D: TRBD2
J: TRBJ2-7
DNA: TGTGCCAGCAGCGATAGCGGGAGGGCCTGGTCAGGCCCCTACGAGCAGTACTTC
CDR3: CASSDSGRAWSGPYEQYF

size: .
V: TRBV5-1
D: TRBD1
J: TRBJ1-1
DNA: TGCGCCAGCAGCTCAGGACAGGGCGTGTCTGAAGCTTTCTTT
CDR3: CASSSGQGVSEAFF

size: once
V: TRBV12-3/TRBV12-4
D: TRBD1
J: TRBJ1-5
DNA: TGTGCCAGCACGCAGGACAGGGGGGGACAGCCCCAGCATTTT
CDR3: CASTQDRGGQPQHF

size: many
V: TRBV20-1
D: .
J: TRBJ2-7
DNA: TGCAGTGCTAGTAAGGGGGGCGGGAGATTAGCCTACGAGCAGTACTTC
CDR3: CSASKGGGRLAYEQYF

size: many
V: TRBV12-3/TRBV12-4
D: .
J: TRBJ2-5
DNA: TGTGCCAGCAGTTTATACGAGACCCAGTACTTC
CDR3: CASSLYETQYF

size: .
V: TRBV15
D: .
J: TRBJ2-7
DNA: TGTGCCACCAGCAGAGACAGCCAAGATGGGTACGAGGACGAGCAGTACTTC
CDR3: CATSRDSQDGYEDEQYF

size: once
V: TRBV6-2/TRBV6-3
D: .
J: TRBJ1-2
DNA: TGTGCCAGCAGTTGGCAGGGAAGGGAACGCGTAGATGGCTACACCTTC
CDR3: CASSWQGRERVDGYTF

size: few
V: TRBV6-1
D: .
J: TRBJ1-5
DNA: TGTGCCAGCAGTGCGAGGAAGGGGGGGAAACCCCAGCATTTT
CDR3: CASSARKGGKPQHF

size: many
V: TRBV4-1
D: TRBD2
J: TRBJ2-7
DNA: TGCGCCAGCAGCCAAAATCGACTAGCGGGAAGTGACGAGCAGTACTTC
CDR3: CASSQNRLAGSDEQYF

size: large
V: TRBV2
D: .
J: TRBJ1-2
DNA: TGTGCCAGCAGAGTGAGGCTGGCCTATGGCTACACCTTC
CDR3: CASRVRLAYGYTF

size: once
V: TRBV5-1
D: TRBD1
J: TRBJ1-5
DNA: TGCGCCAACAGCAAGGGACAGGGGAATCAGCCCCAGCATTTT
CDR3: CANSKGQGNQPQHF

size: .
V: TRBV7-9
D: TRBD2
J: TRBJ2-2
DNA: TGTGCCAGCAGTAGCGGGAGTGCCACCACCGGGGAGCTGTTTTTT
CDR3: CASSSGSATTGELFF

size: many
V: TRBV29-1
D: TRBD2
J: TRBJ2-2
DNA: TGCAGCGTTCACACTAGCGGGAACACCGGGGAGCTGTTTTTT
CDR3: CSVHTSGNTGELFF

size: many
V: TRBV19
D: .
J: TRBJ1-1
DNA: TGTGCCAGTAGTATAGATAGGAACACCGCGAGAGCTTTCTTT
CDR3: CASSIDRNTARAFF

size: .
V: TRBV7-6
D: TRBD1
J: TRBJ2-3
DNA: TGTGCCAGCAGCCCCCAGGACAGGCGCCCTACTACAGATACGCAGTATTTT
CDR3: CASSPQDRRPTTDTQYF

size: many
V: TRBV29-1
D: .
J: TRBJ2-3
DNA: TGCAGCGTTGAAGAAGGCAGGGCTAGCACAGATACGCAGTATTTT
CDR3: CSVEEGRASTDTQYF